The present T cell receptor (beta chain) was sequenced within a study of cytomegalovirus exposure and HLA in healthy donors. Study-wide findings and caveats: According to a later analysis, most TCR beta chains associated with CMV appeared HLA-restricted. V- and J-gene trimming of TCR beta was linked (in a later analysis) to a missense DCLRE1C variant. Investigators reported some 150 TCR beta chains as tied to cytomegalovirus.

As to this clone: The antigen is not known.

Amplification used 60 Vbeta primers and 13 Jbeta primers. Assay used: immunoSEQ multiplex PCR; TCRdb lists only in-frame clones, some missing. The sample lists about 170,000 clones, roughly 78% occurring once. The V gene's germline CDR1 is SQVTM and CDR2 ANQGSEA. This CDR3 is 13 amino acids long. V was pared by 7 bases and J by 7 bases, with 16 bases between. The source is a woman between 45 and 60 years old in good health and CMV-seropositive. Source material: PBMCs. V is TRBV29-1 and J is TRBJ1-4; a weak D match, TRBD1 (6 bases). The CDR3 nucleotides read TGCAGCGCTCAGGGTACAGGGCGTGAAAAACTGTTTTTT. Translating it yields CSAQGTGREKLFF.